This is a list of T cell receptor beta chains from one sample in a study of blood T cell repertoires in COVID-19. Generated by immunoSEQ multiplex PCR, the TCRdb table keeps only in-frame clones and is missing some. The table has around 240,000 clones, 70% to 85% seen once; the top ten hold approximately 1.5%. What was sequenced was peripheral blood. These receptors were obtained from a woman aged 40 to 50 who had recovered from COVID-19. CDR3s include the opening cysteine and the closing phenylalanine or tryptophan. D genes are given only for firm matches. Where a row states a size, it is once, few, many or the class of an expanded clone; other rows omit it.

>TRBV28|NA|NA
CAVVSSYEQYF
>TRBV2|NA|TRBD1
CASAETGGKQYEQYF
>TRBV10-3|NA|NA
CAISVEGGANTEAFF
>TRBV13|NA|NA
CASSLGRQLNTEAFF
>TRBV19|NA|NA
CACSTFRGGDTEAFF
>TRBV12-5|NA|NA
CASGQETVQETQYF
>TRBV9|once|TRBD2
CASSHHNAGVRSYNEQFF
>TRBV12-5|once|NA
CASGLGTGREYF
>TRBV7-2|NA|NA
CASTFRGSTDTQYF
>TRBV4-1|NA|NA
CASSSIGGQGTDTQYF
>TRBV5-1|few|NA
CASSSQTANSPLHF
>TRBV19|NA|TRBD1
CASSRQGDYEQYF
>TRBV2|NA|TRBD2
CASRNGGAESEQFF
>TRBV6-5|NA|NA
CASSYSFSGTAGEQYF
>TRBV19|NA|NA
CASSWAGVGYGYTF
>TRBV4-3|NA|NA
CASSQAGEAFF
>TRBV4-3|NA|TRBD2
CASSQVAMGGVGELFF
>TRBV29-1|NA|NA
CSVAWGGQPQHF
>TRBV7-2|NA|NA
CASNGGFTGELFF
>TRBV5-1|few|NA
CASSLPKGPGHHEQYF
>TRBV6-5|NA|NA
CASRQYRNTEAFF
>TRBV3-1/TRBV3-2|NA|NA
CASSHLSSPLHF
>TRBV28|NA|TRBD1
CATWTGDAVVNTEAFF
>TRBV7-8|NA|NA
CASSLGGTDTQYF
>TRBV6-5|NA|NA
CASSSSSGNTIYF
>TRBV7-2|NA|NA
CASSPAIGRETQYF
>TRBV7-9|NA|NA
CASSQLQGPMAMSTEAFF
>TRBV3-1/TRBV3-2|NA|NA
CASSQDTEPTDTQYF